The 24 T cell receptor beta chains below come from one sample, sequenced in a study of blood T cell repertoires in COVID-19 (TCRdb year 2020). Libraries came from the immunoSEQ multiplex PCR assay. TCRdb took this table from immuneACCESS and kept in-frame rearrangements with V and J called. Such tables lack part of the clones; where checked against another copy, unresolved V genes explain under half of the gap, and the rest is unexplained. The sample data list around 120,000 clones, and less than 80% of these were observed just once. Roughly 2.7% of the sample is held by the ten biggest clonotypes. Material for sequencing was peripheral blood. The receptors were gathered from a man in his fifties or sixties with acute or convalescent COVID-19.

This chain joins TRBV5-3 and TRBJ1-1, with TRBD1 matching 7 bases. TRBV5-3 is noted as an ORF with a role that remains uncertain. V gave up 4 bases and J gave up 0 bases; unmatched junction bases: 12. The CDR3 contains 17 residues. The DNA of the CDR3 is TGTGCCAGAAGCCTAAGGACAGGATGCCATATGAACACTGAAGCTTTCTTT. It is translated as CARSLRTGCHMNTEAFF.

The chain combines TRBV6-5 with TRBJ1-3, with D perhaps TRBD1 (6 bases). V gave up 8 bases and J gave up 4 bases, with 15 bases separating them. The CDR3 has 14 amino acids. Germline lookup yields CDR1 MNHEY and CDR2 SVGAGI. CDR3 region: CASASGEMGNTIYF. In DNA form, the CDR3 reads TGTGCCAGCGCCTCAGGGGAAATGGGAAACACCATATATTTT.

CDR3: CASSAGRDYEQYF. CDR3 coding DNA: TGTGCCAGCAGTGCGGGCAGGGACTACGAGCAGTACTTC. The rearrangement links TRBV2 to TRBJ2-7, with D tentatively TRBD1 (5 bases). Germline V gene data show CDR1 as SNHLY and CDR2 as FYNNEI. Trimming stripped 4 bases from V and 3 bases from J, with 10 bases between. CDR3 length equals 13 residues.

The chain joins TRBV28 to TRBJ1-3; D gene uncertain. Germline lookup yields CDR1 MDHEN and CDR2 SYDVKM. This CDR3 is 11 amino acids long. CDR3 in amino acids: CGAVSGNTIYF. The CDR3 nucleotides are TGTGGAGCCGTCTCTGGAAACACCATATATTTT.

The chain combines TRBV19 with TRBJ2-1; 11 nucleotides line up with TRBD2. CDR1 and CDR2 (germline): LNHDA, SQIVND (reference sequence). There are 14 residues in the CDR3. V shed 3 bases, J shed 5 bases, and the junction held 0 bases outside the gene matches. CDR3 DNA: TGTGCCAGTAGTATTAGCGGGAGGGACAATGAGCAGTTCTTC. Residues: CASSISGRDNEQFF. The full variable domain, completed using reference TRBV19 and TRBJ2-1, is DGGITQSPKYLFRKEGQNVTLSCEQNLNHDAMYWYRQDPGQGLRLIYYSQIVNDFQKGDIAEGYSVSREKKESFPLTVTSAQKNPTAFYLCASSISGRDNEQFFGPGTRLTVL.

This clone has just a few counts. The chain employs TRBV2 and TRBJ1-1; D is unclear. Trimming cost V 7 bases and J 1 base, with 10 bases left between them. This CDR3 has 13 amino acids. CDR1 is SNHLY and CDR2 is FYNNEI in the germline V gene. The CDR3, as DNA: TGTGCCAGCACCAAAGAGGGGAACACTGAAGCTTTCTTT. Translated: CASTKEGNTEAFF.

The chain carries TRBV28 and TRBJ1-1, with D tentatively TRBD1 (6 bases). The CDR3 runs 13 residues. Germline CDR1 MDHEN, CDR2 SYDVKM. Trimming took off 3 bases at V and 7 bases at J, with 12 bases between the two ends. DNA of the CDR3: TGTGCCAGCAGTTTGTACAGGGTAGTTGAAGCTTTCTTT. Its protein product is CASSLYRVVEAFF.

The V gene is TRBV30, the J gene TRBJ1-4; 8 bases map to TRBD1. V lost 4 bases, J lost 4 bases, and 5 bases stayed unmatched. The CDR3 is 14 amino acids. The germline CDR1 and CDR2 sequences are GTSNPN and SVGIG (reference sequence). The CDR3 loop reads CAWTSGGLNEKLFF. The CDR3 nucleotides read TGTGCCTGGACTTCAGGGGGCCTTAATGAAAAACTGTTTTTT.

DNA of the CDR3: TGTGCAGCAGGGACAAGTCCTTCCTACGAGCAGTACTTC. As protein: CAAGTSPSYEQYF. J is TRBJ2-7 and V is TRBV5-4; TRBD1 might be the D (6 bases). Germline V gene data show CDR1 as SGHNT and CDR2 as YYREEE (reference sequence). The CDR3 runs 13 residues.

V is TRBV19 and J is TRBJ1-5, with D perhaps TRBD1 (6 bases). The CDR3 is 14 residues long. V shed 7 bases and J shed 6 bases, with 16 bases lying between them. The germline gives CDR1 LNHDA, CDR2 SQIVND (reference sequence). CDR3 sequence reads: CASTSSRGFQPQHF. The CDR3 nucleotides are TGTGCCAGTACCTCCTCCAGGGGATTTCAGCCCCAGCATTTT.

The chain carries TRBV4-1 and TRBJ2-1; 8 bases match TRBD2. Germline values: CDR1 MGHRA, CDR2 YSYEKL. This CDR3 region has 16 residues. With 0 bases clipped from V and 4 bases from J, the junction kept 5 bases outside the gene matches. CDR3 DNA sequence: TGCGCCAGCAGCCAAGAGAGTAGCGGGGATTACAATGAGCAGTTCTTC. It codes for CASSQESSGDYNEQFF.

The CDR3 nucleotides read TGTGCCAGTAGTATCCGGCTAGCGGATTACAATGAGCAGTTCTTC. Its protein is CASSIRLADYNEQFF. V is TRBV19 and J is TRBJ2-1; 7 nucleotides line up with TRBD2. Germline loops: CDR1 LNHDA, CDR2 SQIVND (reference sequence). This CDR3 contains 15 residues. The junction had 6 bases not matched to a gene; V was cut back by 3 bases and J by 4 bases.

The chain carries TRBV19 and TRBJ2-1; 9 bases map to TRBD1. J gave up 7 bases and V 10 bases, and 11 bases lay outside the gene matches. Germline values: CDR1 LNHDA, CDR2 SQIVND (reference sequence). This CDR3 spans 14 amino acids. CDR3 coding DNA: TGTGCCACTACGAAACAGGGGGCGCGGAATGAGCAGTTCTTC. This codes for CATTKQGARNEQFF.

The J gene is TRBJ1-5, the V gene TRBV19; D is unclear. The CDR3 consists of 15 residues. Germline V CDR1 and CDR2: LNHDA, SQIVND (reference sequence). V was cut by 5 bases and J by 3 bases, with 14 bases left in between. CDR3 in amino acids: CASSPKAGANQPQHF. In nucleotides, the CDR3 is TGTGCCAGTAGTCCCAAGGCGGGAGCCAATCAGCCCCAGCATTTT.

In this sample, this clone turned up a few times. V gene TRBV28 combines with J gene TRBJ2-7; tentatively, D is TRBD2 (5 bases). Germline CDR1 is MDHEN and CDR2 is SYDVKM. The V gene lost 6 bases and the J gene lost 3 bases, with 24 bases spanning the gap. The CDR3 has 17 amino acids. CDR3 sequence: CASSPGDWTSHGYEQYF. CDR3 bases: TGTGCCAGCAGCCCCGGGGATTGGACCTCGCACGGCTACGAGCAGTACTTC.

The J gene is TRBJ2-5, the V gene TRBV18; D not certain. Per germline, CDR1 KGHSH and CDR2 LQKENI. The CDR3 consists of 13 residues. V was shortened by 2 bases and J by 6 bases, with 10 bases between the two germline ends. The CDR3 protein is CASSPFEEKTQYF. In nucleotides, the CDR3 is TGTGCCAGCTCACCATTTGAGGAGAAGACCCAGTACTTC.

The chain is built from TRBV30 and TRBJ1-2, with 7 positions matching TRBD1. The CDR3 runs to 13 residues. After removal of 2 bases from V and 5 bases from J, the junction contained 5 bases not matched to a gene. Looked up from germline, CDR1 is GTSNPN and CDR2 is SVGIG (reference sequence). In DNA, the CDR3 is TGTGCCTGGAGTAGTGTCAGGGGGTATGGCTACACCTTC. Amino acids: CAWSSVRGYGYTF.

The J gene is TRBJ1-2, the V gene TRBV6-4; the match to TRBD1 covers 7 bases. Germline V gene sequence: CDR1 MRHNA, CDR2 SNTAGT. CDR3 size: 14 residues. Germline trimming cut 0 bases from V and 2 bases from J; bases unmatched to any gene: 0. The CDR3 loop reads CASSDSTGNYGYTF. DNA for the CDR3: TGTGCCAGCAGTGACTCGACAGGGAACTATGGCTACACCTTC.

CDR3 protein: CASRGAISYNEQFF. In DNA, the CDR3 is TGCGCCAGCAGGGGAGCGATATCCTACAATGAGCAGTTCTTC. This rearrangement joins TRBV10-2 to TRBJ2-1; maybe TRBD2 (5 bases). The V end was cut by 6 bases, the J end by 1 base, with 10 bases between. The germline gives CDR1 WSHSY, CDR2 SAAADI. The CDR3 runs 14 residues.

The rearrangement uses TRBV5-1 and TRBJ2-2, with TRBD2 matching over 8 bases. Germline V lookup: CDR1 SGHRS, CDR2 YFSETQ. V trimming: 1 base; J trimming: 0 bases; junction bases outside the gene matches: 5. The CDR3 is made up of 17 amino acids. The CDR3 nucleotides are TGCGCCAGCAGCTTGACGGGGGGGCTCGCGAACACCGGGGAGCTGTTTTTT. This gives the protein CASSLTGGLANTGELFF.

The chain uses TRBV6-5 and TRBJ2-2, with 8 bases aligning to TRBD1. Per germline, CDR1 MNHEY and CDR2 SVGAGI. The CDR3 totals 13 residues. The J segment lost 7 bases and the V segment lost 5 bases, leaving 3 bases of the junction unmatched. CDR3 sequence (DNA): TGTGCCAGCAGTCGACAGGGGATCGGGGAGCTGTTTTTT. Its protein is CASSRQGIGELFF.

CDR3 coding DNA: TGTGCCAGCAGTCAGACTAGCGGGGGCCAAGAGACCCAGTACTTC. It translates to CASSQTSGGQETQYF. This chain links TRBV2 with TRBJ2-5, with TRBD2 identical over 12 bases. The V gene end was trimmed by 5 bases and the J gene end by 1 base; junction bases not matched to a gene: 2. Germline CDR1 and CDR2: SNHLY and FYNNEI. CDR3 size: 15 residues. The whole variable domain, filled in from reference TRBV2 and TRBJ2-5, reads EPEVTQTPSHQVTQMGQEVILRCVPISNHLYFYWYRQILGQKVEFLVSFYNNEISEKSEIFDDQFSVERPDGSNFTLKIRSTKLEDSAMYFCASSQTSGGQETQYFGPGTRLLVL.

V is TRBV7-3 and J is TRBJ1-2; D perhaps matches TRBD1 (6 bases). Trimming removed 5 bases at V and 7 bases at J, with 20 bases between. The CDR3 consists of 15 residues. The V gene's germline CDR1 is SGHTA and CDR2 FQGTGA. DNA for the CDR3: TGTGCCAGCAGCGACCAGGGGTCTGGATTCTCTGGCTACACCTTC. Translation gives CASSDQGSGFSGYTF.

CDR3 region: CASSLVQGWEQFF. DNA for the CDR3: TGTGCCAGCAGTTTAGTACAGGGTTGGGAGCAGTTCTTC. The chain combines TRBV12-3 or TRBV12-4 with TRBJ2-1, with D possibly being TRBD1 (6 bases). The CDR3 length is 13 residues. V was pared by 1 base and J by 10 bases, with 11 bases between.